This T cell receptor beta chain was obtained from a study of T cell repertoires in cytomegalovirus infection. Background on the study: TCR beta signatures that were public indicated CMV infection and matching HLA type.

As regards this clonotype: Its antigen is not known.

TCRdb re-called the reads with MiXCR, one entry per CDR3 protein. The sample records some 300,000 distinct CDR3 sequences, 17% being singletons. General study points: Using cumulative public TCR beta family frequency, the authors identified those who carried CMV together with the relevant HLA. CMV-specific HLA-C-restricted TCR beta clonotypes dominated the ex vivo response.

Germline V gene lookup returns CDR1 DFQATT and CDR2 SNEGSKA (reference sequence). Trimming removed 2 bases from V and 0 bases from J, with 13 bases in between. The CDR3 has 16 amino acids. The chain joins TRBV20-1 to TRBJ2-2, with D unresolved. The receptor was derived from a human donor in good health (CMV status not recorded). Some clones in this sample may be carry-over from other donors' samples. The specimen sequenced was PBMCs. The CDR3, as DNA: TGCAGTGCTAGAAGGCTCTACAGCGCGAACACCGGGGAGCTGTTTTTT. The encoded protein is CSARRLYSANTGELFF.